These 5 T cell receptor beta chains were sequenced from one sample in a study of human T cells and chemical hapten exposure. Described time point: patch test 1, 2 weeks after DPC sensitization. The treatment: therapeutic diphenylcyclopropenone sensitization with weekly scalp DPC. MiXCR, applied by TCRdb to the RACE reads, yields one record per CDR3 protein. The sample holds tens of thousands of distinct CDR3 sequences, over 9.5% seen once. The source material was whole blood, sampled in connection with sensitization to the hapten diphenylcyclopropenone (DPC). These TCRs come from a man aged 40-50 years with alopecia areata. Some clones in this sample may be carry-over from other donors' samples.

V is TRBV5-1 and J is TRBJ1-5, with 9 bases matching TRBD1. This CDR3 contains 14 residues. The V gene end was trimmed by 4 bases and the J gene end by 9 bases; junction bases not matched to a gene: 8. CDR1 SGHRS and CDR2 YFSETQ come from the germline V gene. The CDR3 nucleotides are TGCGCCAGCAGCCCCGGACAGGGGTTAACGCCCCAGCATTTT. It translates to CASSPGQGLTPQHF.

The V call is TRBV3-1, the J call TRBJ1-1; D is possibly TRBD1 (5 bases). Germline-derived CDR1 and CDR2 are LGHDT and YNNKEL (reference sequence). CDR3 length: 18 residues. With 2 bases removed from V and 4 bases from J, the gap between germline ends came to 23 bases. DNA for the CDR3: TGTGCCAGCAGCCAAACTAACCCGGGACCAACGCACGGCACTGAAGCTTTCTTT. Amino acids: CASSQTNPGPTHGTEAFF.

This clonotype was observed a few times. The J gene is TRBJ2-7, the V gene TRBV5-6; TRBD1 is a possible D gene (5 bases). Germline loops: CDR1 SGHDT, CDR2 YYEEEE. V gave up 4 bases and J gave up 9 bases, with 17 bases separating them. CDR3 size: 13 residues. CDR3 residues: CASSGGVKGVQYF. CDR3 in DNA: TGTGCCAGCAGCGGTGGGGTAAAAGGGGTGCAGTACTTC.

This clonotype was observed a handful of times. V is TRBV20-1 and J is TRBJ2-2; 9 bases are a match to TRBD1. The V and J ends lost 6 bases and 1 base, in that order; junction bases with no gene match: 6. This CDR3 has 15 amino acids. Looked up from germline, CDR1 is DFQATT and CDR2 is SNEGSKA (reference sequence). The CDR3 protein is CSARQGGLNTGELFF. DNA for the CDR3: TGCAGTGCCCGACAGGGGGGATTGAACACCGGGGAGCTGTTTTTT.

This clonotype has just a few counts. The J gene is TRBJ2-7, the V gene TRBV11-2; D gene uncertain. Germline-derived CDR1 and CDR2 are SGHAT and FQNNGV. This CDR3 contains 12 residues. V dropped 1 base and J dropped 2 bases, with 3 bases sitting between them. CDR3 amino acids: CASSLGAYEQYF. DNA for the CDR3: TGTGCCAGCAGCTTAGGGGCCTACGAGCAGTACTTC.